The present TCR beta chain was sequenced within a study of Tregs in tolerant kidney transplant recipients. Mixed chimerism was transient after nonmyeloablative marrow transplants from related graft donors. Libraries were prepared by immunoSEQ multiplex PCR; TCRdb keeps only in-frame clonotypes and omits some of them. Seen in this sample are several thousand clones; the ten most common clones hold 5.5% to 7.5%. General study points: For some patients, primers changed over time, blocking nucleotide-level comparison. Biological reproducibility was not directly addressed in this study.

On this clone: Its target is not known. With the read ending 3 residues before the CDR3 end, the germline J gene is used to fill in that end.

CDR1 is MDHEN, CDR2 SYDVKM, per germline. V was clipped by 6 bases and J by 3 bases, with 17 bases between them. This CDR3 contains 16 residues. V gene TRBV28 combines with J gene TRBJ2-2; TRBD1 might be the D (5 bases). Material: CD4+ T cells from blood (PBMCs), obtained 6 months after the transplant. The TCR comes from a human patient who received a combined kidney and bone marrow transplant. Some T cells may arise from the graft donor. CDR3: CASSPDSRFYTGELFF. The part of the CDR3 DNA that was read is TGTGCCAGCAGCCCTGACAGCCGCTTCTACACCGGGGAG.